The source of this T cell receptor (beta chain) is a study of glioma-infiltrating T cells. The germline CDR1 and CDR2 sequences are MNHNS and SASEGT. This CDR3 has 15 amino acids. The V and J ends lost 5 bases and 3 bases respectively, with 13 bases between them. The sample holds a few counts of this clonotype. The antigen is unknown. Using RNA template, CDR3s of TCR alpha and beta were amplified with iRepertoire arm-PCR. One-step reverse transcription and amplification started from roughly 100-400 ng of tissue mRNA or PBMC total RNA. Each CDR3 protein gets one entry after TCRdb re-called the multiplex PCR reads with MiXCR. The data contain more than 300,000 distinct CDR3 sequences, about 40% of them singletons. General observations from the study: Above-expected tissue-blood divergence occurred in all gliomas, most in low-grade ones. Only very few CDR3 sequences appeared in both tissue and blood.

The receptor was derived from a human donor with low-grade glioma or glioblastoma, undergoing nonglioma brain surgery, or in good health (not recorded which). The chain joins TRBV6-1 to TRBJ2-2; D not certain. The sequenced sample was glioma tissue, nonneoplastic brain tissue, or PBMCs (not recorded which). CDR3 nucleotides: TGTGCCAGCAGTTCGGATGTAGAGGACACCGGGGAGCTGTTTTTT. It codes for CASSSDVEDTGELFF.